This passage covers 10 T cell receptor beta chains from one sample sequenced in a study of response to subunit inactivated influenza vaccine. TCRdb processed the RT-PCR reads anew with MiXCR; each CDR3 protein has one entry. Among 280,000 or so distinct CDR3 sequences listed, 20% to 25% were seen once. This specimen consisted of PBMCs from blood, obtained less than 22 months after vaccination. Source of these receptors: a man between 50 and 75 years old who received an inactivated influenza vaccine.

A few counts support this clonotype. V usage is TRBV6-5 and J usage is TRBJ1-1; no clear D gene. The CDR3 consists of 11 residues. CDR1 and CDR2 (germline): MNHEY, SVGAGI. The V gene lost 3 bases and the J gene lost 11 bases, with 10 bases spanning the gap. This CDR3 is CASSYRGGAFF. The CDR3 DNA reads as TGTGCCAGCAGTTATCGAGGAGGGGCTTTCTTT.

In its sample, this clonotype was seen a few times. The rearrangement uses TRBV5-1 and TRBJ2-7; no firm D call. The CDR3 spans 16 residues. The germline V gene has CDR1 SGHRS and CDR2 YFSETQ. The V end lost 0 bases, the J end lost 4 bases, and 17 bases lay between the germline ends. The CDR3 DNA sequence: TGCGCCAGCAGCTTGGCCCTATCGGGTTCAATATACGAGCAGTACTTC. Amino acids: CASSLALSGSIYEQYF. Full variable domain (outside the CDR3, taken from reference TRBV5-1 and TRBJ2-7): KAGVTQTPRYLIKTRGQQVTLSCSPISGHRSVSWYQQTPGQGLQFLFEYFSETQRNKGNFPGRFSGRQFSNSRSEMNVSTLELGDSALYLCASSLALSGSIYEQYFGPGTRLTVT.

This clonotype has a handful of counts. The chain's CDR3 is CSASPMDRGLYGYTF. The CDR3 region has the DNA TGCAGTGCTAGCCCTATGGACAGGGGACTCTATGGCTACACCTTC. The V gene is TRBV20-1, the J gene TRBJ1-2, with 9 bases lining up with TRBD1. With V trimmed by 3 bases and J by 4 bases, 9 bases remained unmatched. Germline V gene sequence: CDR1 DFQATT, CDR2 SNEGSKA (reference sequence). The CDR3 is made up of 15 amino acids.

The chain carries TRBV28 and TRBJ1-1, with D uncertain. The CDR3 has 13 amino acids. Germline CDR1 and CDR2: MDHEN and SYDVKM. Between the trimmed V and J ends, which lost 5 bases and 8 bases, there was a span of 15 bases. CDR3 in amino acids: CASSPSGNKEAFF. In nucleotides, the CDR3 is TGTGCCAGCAGTCCTTCGGGTAACAAAGAAGCTTTCTTT.

This clonotype was seen a single time. J is TRBJ2-4 and V is TRBV6-1; TRBD1 or TRBD2 may be the D gene (5 bases each). The CDR3 runs to 18 residues. Trimming pared 6 bases from V and 1 base from J, leaving 22 bases between. The germline V gene encodes CDR1 MNHNS and CDR2 SASEGT. CDR3 DNA sequence: TGTGCCAGCAGCCTCCGCGAACGGGGCCCCGAGGCCAAAAACATTCAGTACTTC. Its protein is CASSLRERGPEAKNIQYF.

This clonotype was seen a handful of times. The V gene is TRBV29-1, the J gene TRBJ2-1, with 9 bases matching TRBD1. Germline V gives CDR1 SQVTM, CDR2 ANQGSEA. V shed 5 bases and J 4 bases; nucleotides not matched to a gene: 15. The CDR3 runs 17 residues. For the CDR3, the DNA is TGCAGCGTTCCGACTTACGGGACAGGGAATATATACAATGAGCAGTTCTTC. This encodes CSVPTYGTGNIYNEQFF.

The chain couples TRBV10-3 to TRBJ2-3; TRBD2 agrees at 10 bases. Germline V gene sequence: CDR1 ENHRY, CDR2 SYGVKD. There are 15 residues in the CDR3. Trimming cost V 6 bases and J 0 bases; bases outside gene matches: 3. As DNA, the CDR3 is TGTGCCATCAGCGGGACTAGCGTTAGCACAGATACGCAGTATTTT. It specifies CAISGTSVSTDTQYF.

CDR3 amino acids: CASSEASGRPYYEQYF. For the CDR3, the DNA is TGCGCCAGCAGCGAGGCTAGCGGGAGGCCATACTACGAGCAGTACTTC. The gene calls are TRBV5-1 and TRBJ2-7; 11 positions match TRBD2. Germline assignment: CDR1 SGHRS and CDR2 YFSETQ. CDR3 size: 16 residues. V trimming: 4 bases; J trimming: 3 bases; junction bases outside the gene matches: 9.

CDR3: CASSKDSGRGDEQFF. CDR3 sequence (DNA): TGCGCCAGCAGCAAAGATAGCGGGAGAGGGGATGAGCAGTTCTTC. This sequence joins TRBV5-1 and TRBJ2-1, with 9 bases matching TRBD2. V shed 4 bases, J shed 8 bases, and the junction held 10 bases outside the gene matches. Germline V gene sequence: CDR1 SGHRS, CDR2 YFSETQ. This CDR3 region has 15 residues.

The sample holds many counts of this clonotype. The chain links TRBV20-1 to TRBJ1-3; D remains unclear. Germline V gene lookup returns CDR1 DFQATT and CDR2 SNEGSKA (reference sequence). The ends were cut back, 4 bases at V and 11 bases at J, with 9 bases in the middle. The CDR3 spans 10 residues. CDR3 in DNA: TGCAGTGCTATGAGGGAGTCCATATATTTT. The encoded protein is CSAMRESIYF.